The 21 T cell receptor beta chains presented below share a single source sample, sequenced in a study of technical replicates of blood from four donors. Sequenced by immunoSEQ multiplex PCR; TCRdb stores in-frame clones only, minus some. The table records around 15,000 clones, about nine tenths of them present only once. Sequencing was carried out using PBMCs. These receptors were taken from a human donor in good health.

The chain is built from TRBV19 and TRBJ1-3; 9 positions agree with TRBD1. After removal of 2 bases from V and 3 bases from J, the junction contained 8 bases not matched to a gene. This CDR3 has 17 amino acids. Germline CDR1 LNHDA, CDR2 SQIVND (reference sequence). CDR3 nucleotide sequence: TGTGCCAGTAGTATACCTCCGGGACAGGGTTTTGGAAACACCATATATTTT. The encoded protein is CASSIPPGQGFGNTIYF.

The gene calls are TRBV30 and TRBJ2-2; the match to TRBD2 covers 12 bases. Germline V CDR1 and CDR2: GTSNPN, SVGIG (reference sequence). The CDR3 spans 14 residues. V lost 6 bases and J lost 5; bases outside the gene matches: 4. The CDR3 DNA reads TGTGCCTGTACTAGCGGGGGGAAGACCGGGGAGCTGTTTTTT. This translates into CACTSGGKTGELFF.

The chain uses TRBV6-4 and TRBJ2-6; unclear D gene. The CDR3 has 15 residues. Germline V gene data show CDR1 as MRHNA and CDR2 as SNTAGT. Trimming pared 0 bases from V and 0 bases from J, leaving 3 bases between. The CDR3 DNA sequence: TGTGCCAGCAGTGACTCTAGCTCTGGGGCCAACGTCCTGACTTTC. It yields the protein CASSDSSSGANVLTF.

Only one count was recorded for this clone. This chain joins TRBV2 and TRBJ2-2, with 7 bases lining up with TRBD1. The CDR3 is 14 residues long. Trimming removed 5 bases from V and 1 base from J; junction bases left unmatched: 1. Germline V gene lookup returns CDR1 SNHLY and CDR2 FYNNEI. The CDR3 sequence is CASSWTGNTGELFF. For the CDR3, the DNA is TGTGCCAGCAGTTGGACAGGGAACACCGGGGAGCTGTTTTTT.

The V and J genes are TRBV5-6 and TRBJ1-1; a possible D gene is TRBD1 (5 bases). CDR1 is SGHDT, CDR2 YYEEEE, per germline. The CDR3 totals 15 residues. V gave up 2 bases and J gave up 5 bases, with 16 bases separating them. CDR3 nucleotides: TGTGCCAGCAGCTTCAGCCAGGGACTGATTACTGAAGCTTTCTTT. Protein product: CASSFSQGLITEAFF.

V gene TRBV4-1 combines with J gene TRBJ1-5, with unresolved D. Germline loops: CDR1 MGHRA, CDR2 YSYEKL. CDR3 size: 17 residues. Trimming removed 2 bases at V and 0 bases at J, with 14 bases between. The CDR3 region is CASSQNSLRYSNQPQHF. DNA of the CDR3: TGCGCCAGCAGCCAAAATTCGTTGCGGTATAGCAATCAGCCCCAGCATTTT.

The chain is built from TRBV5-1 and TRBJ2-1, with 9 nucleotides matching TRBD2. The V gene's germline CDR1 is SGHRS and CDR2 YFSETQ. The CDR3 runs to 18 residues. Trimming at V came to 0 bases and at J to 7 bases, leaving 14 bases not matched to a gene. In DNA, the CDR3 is TGCGCCAGCAGCTTGGGGGCCCTCTGGACTAGCGATGAAAATGAGCAGTTCTTC. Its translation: CASSLGALWTSDENEQFF.

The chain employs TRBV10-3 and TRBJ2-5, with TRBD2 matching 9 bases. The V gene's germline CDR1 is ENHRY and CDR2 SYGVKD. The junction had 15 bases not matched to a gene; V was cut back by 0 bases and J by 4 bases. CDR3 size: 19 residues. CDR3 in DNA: TGTGCCATCAGTGAGTCTCTTAATAGCGGGAGCCCTAGGAGAGAGACCCAGTACTTC. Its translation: CAISESLNSGSPRRETQYF.

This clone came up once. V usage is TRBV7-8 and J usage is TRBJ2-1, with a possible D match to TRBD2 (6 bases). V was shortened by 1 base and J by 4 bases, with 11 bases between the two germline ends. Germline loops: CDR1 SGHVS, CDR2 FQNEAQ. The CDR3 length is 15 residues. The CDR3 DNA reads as TGTGCCAGCAGCTTAGAGCGGGCCTCGTACAATGAGCAGTTCTTC. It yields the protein CASSLERASYNEQFF.

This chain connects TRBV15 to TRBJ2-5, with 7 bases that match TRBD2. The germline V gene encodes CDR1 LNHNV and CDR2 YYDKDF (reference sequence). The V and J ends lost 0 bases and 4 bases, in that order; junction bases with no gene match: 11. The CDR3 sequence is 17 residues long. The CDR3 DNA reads TGTGCCACCAGCAGAGATGGGAGGGCCGTCTCCCGAGAGACCCAGTACTTC. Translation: CATSRDGRAVSRETQYF.

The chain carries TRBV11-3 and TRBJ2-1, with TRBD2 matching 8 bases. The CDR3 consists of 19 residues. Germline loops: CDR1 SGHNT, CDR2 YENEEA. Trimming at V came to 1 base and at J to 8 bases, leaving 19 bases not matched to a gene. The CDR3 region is CASSLALYPGTSRSDEQFF. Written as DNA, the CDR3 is TGTGCCAGCAGCTTAGCCCTATATCCGGGGACTAGTAGGAGCGATGAGCAGTTCTTC.

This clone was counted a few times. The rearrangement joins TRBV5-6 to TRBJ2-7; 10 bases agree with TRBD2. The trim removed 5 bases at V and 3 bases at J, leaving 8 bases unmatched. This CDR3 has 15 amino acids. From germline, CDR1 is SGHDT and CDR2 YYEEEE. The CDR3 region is CASSRILAGNYEQYF. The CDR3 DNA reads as TGTGCCAGCAGTAGGATACTAGCGGGAAACTACGAGCAGTACTTC.

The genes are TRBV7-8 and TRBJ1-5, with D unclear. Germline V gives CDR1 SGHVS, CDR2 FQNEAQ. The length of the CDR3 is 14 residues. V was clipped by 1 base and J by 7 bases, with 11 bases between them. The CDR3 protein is CASSLDPGGQPQHF. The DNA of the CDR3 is TGTGCCAGCAGCTTAGATCCAGGAGGCCAGCCCCAGCATTTT.

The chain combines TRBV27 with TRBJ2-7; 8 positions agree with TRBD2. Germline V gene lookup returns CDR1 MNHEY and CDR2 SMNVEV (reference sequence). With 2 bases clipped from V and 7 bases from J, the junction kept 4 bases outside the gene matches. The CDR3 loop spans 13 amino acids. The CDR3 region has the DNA TGTGCCAGCAGTTTAGCGGGGGGAGGTGAGCAGTACTTC. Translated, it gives CASSLAGGGEQYF.

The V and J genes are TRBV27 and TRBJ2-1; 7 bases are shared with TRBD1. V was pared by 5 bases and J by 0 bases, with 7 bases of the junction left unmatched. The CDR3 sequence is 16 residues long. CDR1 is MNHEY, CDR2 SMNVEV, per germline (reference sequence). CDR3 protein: CASSKQGSHSYNEQFF. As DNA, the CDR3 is TGTGCCAGCAGTAAACAGGGGTCCCACTCCTACAATGAGCAGTTCTTC.

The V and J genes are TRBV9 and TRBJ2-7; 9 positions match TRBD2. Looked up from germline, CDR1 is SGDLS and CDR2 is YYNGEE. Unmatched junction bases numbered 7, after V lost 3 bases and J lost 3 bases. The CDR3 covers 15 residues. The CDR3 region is CASSAVGGGVYEQYF. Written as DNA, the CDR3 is TGTGCCAGCAGCGCGGTGGGCGGGGGGGTCTACGAGCAGTACTTC.

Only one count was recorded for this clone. DNA of the CDR3: TGCAGCGCCCGACTAGCGGGAGGATTTGAGCAGTTCTTC. Translating gives CSARLAGGFEQFF. V and J are TRBV29-1 and TRBJ2-1; TRBD2 agrees at 13 bases. CDR3 length equals 13 residues. V shed 7 bases and J 9 bases; nucleotides not matched to a gene: 6. Germline V gives CDR1 SQVTM, CDR2 ANQGSEA.

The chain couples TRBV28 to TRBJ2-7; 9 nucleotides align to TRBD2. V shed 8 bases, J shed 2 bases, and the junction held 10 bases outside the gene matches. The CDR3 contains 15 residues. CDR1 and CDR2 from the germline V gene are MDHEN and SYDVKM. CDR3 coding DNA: TGTGCCAGCTCATTACTAGCGGGCATCCCCTACGAGCAGTACTTC. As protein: CASSLLAGIPYEQYF.

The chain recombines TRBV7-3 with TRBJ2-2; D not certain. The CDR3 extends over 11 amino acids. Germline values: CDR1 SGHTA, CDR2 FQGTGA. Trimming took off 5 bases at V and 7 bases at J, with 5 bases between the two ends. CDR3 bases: TGTGCCAGCAGCAGCGACGGGGAGCTGTTTTTT. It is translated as CASSSDGELFF.

The CDR3 sequence is CASSMNRGIGNQPQHF. CDR3 coding DNA: TGTGCCAGCAGCATGAACAGGGGCATCGGCAATCAGCCCCAGCATTTT. The chain joins TRBV28 to TRBJ1-5; 7 bases map to TRBD1. CDR1 and CDR2 (germline): MDHEN, SYDVKM. The CDR3 sequence is 16 residues long. V was clipped by 6 bases and J by 2 bases; unmatched bases: 10.

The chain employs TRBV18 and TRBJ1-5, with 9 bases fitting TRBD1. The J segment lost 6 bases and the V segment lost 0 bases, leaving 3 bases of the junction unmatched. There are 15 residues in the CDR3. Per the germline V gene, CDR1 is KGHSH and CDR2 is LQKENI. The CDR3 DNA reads TGTGCCAGCTCACCACCGGGACAGGGCGGTCAGCCCCAGCATTTT. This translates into CASSPPGQGGQPQHF.